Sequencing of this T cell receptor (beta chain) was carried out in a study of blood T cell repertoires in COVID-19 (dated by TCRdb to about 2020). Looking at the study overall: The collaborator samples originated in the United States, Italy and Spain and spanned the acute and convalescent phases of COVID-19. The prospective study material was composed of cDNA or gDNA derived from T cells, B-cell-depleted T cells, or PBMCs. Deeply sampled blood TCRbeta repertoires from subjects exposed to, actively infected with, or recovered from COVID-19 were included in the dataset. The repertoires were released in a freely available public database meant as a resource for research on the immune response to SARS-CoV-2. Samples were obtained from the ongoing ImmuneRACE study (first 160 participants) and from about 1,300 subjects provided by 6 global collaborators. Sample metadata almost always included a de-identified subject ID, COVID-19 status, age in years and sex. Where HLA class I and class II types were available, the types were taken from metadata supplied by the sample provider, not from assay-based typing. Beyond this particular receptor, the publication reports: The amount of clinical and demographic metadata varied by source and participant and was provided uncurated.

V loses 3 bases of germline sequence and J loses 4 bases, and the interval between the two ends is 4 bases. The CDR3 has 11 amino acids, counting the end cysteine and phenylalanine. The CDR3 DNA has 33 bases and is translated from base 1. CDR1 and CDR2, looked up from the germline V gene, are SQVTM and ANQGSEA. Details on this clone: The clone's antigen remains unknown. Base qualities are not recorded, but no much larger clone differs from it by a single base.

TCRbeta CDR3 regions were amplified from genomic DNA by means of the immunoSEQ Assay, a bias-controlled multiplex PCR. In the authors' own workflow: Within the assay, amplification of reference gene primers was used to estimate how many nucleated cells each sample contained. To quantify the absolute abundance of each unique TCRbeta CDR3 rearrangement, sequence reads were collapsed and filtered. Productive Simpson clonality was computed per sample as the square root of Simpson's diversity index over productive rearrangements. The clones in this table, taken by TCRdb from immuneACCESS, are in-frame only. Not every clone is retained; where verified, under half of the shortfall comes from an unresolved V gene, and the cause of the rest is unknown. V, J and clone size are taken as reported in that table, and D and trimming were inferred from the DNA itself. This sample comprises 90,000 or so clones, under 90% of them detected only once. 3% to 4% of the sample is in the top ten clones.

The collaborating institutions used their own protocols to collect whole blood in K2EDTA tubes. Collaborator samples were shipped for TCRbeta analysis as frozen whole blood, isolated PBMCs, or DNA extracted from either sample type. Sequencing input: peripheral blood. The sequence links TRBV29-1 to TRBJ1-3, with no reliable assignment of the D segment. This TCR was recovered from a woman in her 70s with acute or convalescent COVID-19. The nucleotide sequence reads TGCAGCGTTGATGAGGGAAACACCATATATTTT. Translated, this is CSVDEGNTIYF.